Listed below are T cell receptor beta chains from one sample, sequenced in a study of identical twins. TCRdb reprocessed the 5' RACE reads with MiXCR, giving one entry per CDR3 protein. The sample has under 1 million distinct CDR3 sequences; 9% to 15% are singletons. The data were also submitted as part of a second study, on yellow fever vaccine responses in identical twins.

The sequenced material came from PBMCs. The source is a woman under 30 in good health. Both conserved end residues are part of each CDR3. The D gene is left open where the match is weak. Only part of the rows carry a size: once, few, many, or a class if the clone is expanded.

cdr3_nt cdr3_aa j_call v_call cdr3_length clone_size d_call
TGCGCCAGCAGCCAAGAATACGGTCGGGACCGGAGGAGGAACTATGGCTACACCTTC CASSQEYGRDRRRNYGYTF TRBJ1-2 TRBV4-1 19 - -
TGTGCCAGCAGCCAAACGCTACAGGGTGCAAATCAGCCCCAGCATTTT CASSQTLQGANQPQHF TRBJ1-5 TRBV3-1 16 - -
TGTGCCAGCAGCTTAACCACCATGTTGGAGGAAGAGACCCAGTACTTC CASSLTTMLEEETQYF TRBJ2-5 TRBV11-2 16 few -
TGCGCCAGCACTTTTGACCCGGGACTAGCGGGAGGTGAGGTCTACGAGCAGTACTTC CASTFDPGLAGGEVYEQYF TRBJ2-7 TRBV5-1 19 - TRBD2
TGTGCCAGCAGTTTAGACAGGATACAGGCCGGGGCCAACGTCCTGACTTTC CASSLDRIQAGANVLTF TRBJ2-6 TRBV12-3/TRBV12-4 17 - -
TGTGCCAGCACCAGACAAGGGGGGGCTTCGCAGCAGTACTTC CASTRQGGASQQYF TRBJ2-7 TRBV2 14 once -
TGTGCCAGCAGCTTAAGTTCCTGGACAGCTGGAAACTATGGCTACACCTTC CASSLSSWTAGNYGYTF TRBJ1-2 TRBV7-8 17 - -
TGTGCCAGCAGTTTCGCGGGAACAGGGTCAGATACGCAGTATTTT CASSFAGTGSDTQYF TRBJ2-3 TRBV6-5 15 few -
TGTGCCAGCAGTGAAACCAATCGCCCAGATACGCAGTATTTT CASSETNRPDTQYF TRBJ2-3 TRBV6-1 14 few -
TGTGCCAGCAGGACACAGGCCTTTGAAGCTTTCTTT CASRTQAFEAFF TRBJ1-1 TRBV6-6 12 - -
TGTGCCAGCACCCCGTTGGGGGTTTCCAGCACCGGGGAGCTGTTTTTT CASTPLGVSSTGELFF TRBJ2-2 TRBV12-3/TRBV12-4 16 many -
TGCAGTGCTAGAGGATCCGCCTACGAGCAGTACTTC CSARGSAYEQYF TRBJ2-7 TRBV20-1 12 few -
TGCAGCGTTCTCCAGAACTCAGATACGCAGTATTTT CSVLQNSDTQYF TRBJ2-3 TRBV29-1 12 - -
TGTGCCAGCACCCTATACTACGCCGGTAGGGCAACAGATACGCAGTATTTT CASTLYYAGRATDTQYF TRBJ2-3 TRBV7-6 17 - -
TGTGCCAGCAGCGAAAGGGGAGTTACGCAGTATTTT CASSERGVTQYF TRBJ2-3 TRBV7-9 12 - -
TGCAGTGCTATTAGCACTTTGCGGGGGGGCCTTGAGCAGTTCTTC CSAISTLRGGLEQFF TRBJ2-1 TRBV20-1 15 many TRBD2
TGCAGTGCTACCCGTTTATCCTCGAACACCGGGGAGCTGTTTTTT CSATRLSSNTGELFF TRBJ2-2 TRBV20-1 15 few -
TGCGCCAGCAGCCTCAAGGGTGCGGGGCCCTACGAGCAGTACTTC CASSLKGAGPYEQYF TRBJ2-7 TRBV4-1 15 - -
TGCAGTGCTAGATCAGCCGGACAGGTCCACCAAGAGACCCAGTACTTC CSARSAGQVHQETQYF TRBJ2-5 TRBV20-1 16 - TRBD1
TGCGCCAGCAGCTGGGAGGGAGGGGACACCGGGGAGCTGTTTTTT CASSWEGGDTGELFF TRBJ2-2 TRBV4-1 15 - TRBD2
TGTGCCATCATCCTGGACTCGTTGAATCTAGTAGACAATGAGCAGTTCTTC CAIILDSLNLVDNEQFF TRBJ2-1 TRBV10-3 17 - -
TGTGCCAGCAGCGATCGGGGGGATTATGAGCAGTTCTTC CASSDRGDYEQFF TRBJ2-1 TRBV7-9 13 - TRBD2
TGTGCCAGCAGCCAAGATCTGACGGGATCTGGGGCCAACGTCCTGACTTTC CASSQDLTGSGANVLTF TRBJ2-6 TRBV3-1 17 few -
TGCGCCAGCAGCTTGGACTGGACAGGGCGGACCGGGGAGCTGTTTTTT CASSLDWTGRTGELFF TRBJ2-2 TRBV5-1 16 few TRBD1
TGCGCCAGCAGCCAGTTACTAGAGAACACCGGGGAGCTGTTTTTT CASSQLLENTGELFF TRBJ2-2 TRBV4-1 15 - -
TGCAGTGCTAGGCCCGACTTAACCGAGCAGTACTTC CSARPDLTEQYF TRBJ2-7 TRBV20-1 12 few -
TGCAGTGCTAGAGAACTAGCGGGAGGGTGGAATGAGCAGTTCTTC CSARELAGGWNEQFF TRBJ2-1 TRBV20-1 15 few TRBD2
TGTGCCAGCAGTTCCCCGGGACGGGAGTTCTTC CASSSPGREFF TRBJ2-1 TRBV12-3/TRBV12-4 11 many -
TGTGCCAGCAGCTTTGGTAGCGGGGTGGGAGATACGCAGTATTTT CASSFGSGVGDTQYF TRBJ2-3 TRBV11-2 15 - TRBD2
TGTGCCAGCAGCTCAGGGGTTATCCTAGACAATGAGCAGTTCTTC CASSSGVILDNEQFF TRBJ2-1 TRBV5-6 15 - -
TGTGCCAGCAGCTTGGGCTTGGCTCCGCCCGGCGGGACACACGGAAACACTGAAGCTTTCTTT CASSLGLAPPGGTHGNTEAFF TRBJ1-1 TRBV5-4 21 - -
TGCAGCGTGACCCATACTGAAGCTTTCTTT CSVTHTEAFF TRBJ1-1 TRBV29-1 10 few -
TGCAGCGTTGACCAGAGCCGTAACTATGGCTACACCTTC CSVDQSRNYGYTF TRBJ1-2 TRBV29-1 13 many -
TGTGCCAGCAGCCCTAGACTAGCACGGGAAGATACGCAGTATTTT CASSPRLAREDTQYF TRBJ2-3 TRBV3-1 15 few TRBD2
TGTGCCAGCAGCGCCTCTGGGGCCAACGTCCTGACTTTC CASSASGANVLTF TRBJ2-6 TRBV12-3/TRBV12-4 13 few -